The TCR beta chain under discussion was sequenced for a study of T cells after yellow fever vaccination. About the research overall: Flow sorting relied on CD3, CD45RA, CCR7 and CD95 to obtain EM, EMRA, CM and Tscm memory subsets.

Many counts were recorded for this clonotype. Germline CDR1 ENHRY, CDR2 SYGVKD. V dropped 0 bases and J dropped 0 bases, with 9 bases sitting between them. The length of the CDR3 is 16 residues. In TCRdb, the 5' RACE reads were re-called with MiXCR into one record per CDR3 protein. Altogether roughly 45,000 distinct CDR3 sequences are present, more than 6% being singletons, with the ten largest covering 10%. The genes are TRBV10-3 and TRBJ1-3; D is ambiguous. The TCR comes from a young man who received the YFV17D yellow fever vaccine. The sequences come from PBMCs, either bulk or a sorted T-cell subset (CD4+, CD8+, memory, or dextramer-sorted; not recorded which), collected 45 days after the yellow fever booster vaccination. The chain's CDR3 is CAISESDTLSGNTIYF. The CDR3 DNA is TGTGCCATCAGTGAGTCTGATACACTCTCTGGAAACACCATATATTTT.